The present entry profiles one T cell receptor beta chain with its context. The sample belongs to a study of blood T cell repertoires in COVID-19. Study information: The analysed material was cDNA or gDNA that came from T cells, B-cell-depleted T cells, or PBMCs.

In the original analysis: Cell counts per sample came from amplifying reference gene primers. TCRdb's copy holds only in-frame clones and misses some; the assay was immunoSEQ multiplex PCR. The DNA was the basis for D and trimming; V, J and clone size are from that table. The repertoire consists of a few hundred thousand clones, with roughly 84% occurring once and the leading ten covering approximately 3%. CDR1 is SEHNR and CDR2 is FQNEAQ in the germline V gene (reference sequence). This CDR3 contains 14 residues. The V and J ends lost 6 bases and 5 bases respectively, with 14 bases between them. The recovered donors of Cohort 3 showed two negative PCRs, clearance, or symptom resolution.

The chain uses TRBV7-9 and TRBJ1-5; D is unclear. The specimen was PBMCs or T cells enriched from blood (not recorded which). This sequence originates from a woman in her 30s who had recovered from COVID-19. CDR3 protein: CASSSLGSDQPQHF. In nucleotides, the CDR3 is TGTGCCAGCAGTTCCCTGGGGAGCGATCAGCCCCAGCATTTT.